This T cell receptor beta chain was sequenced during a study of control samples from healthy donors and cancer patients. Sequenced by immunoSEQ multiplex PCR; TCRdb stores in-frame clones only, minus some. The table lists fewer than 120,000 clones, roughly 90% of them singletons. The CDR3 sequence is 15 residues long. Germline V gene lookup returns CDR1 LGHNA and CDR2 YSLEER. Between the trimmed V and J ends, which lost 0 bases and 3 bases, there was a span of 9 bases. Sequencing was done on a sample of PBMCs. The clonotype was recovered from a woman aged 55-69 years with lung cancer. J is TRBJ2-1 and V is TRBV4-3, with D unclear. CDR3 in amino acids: CASSQEVANYNEQFF. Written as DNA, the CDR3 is TGCGCCAGCAGCCAAGAAGTAGCCAACTACAATGAGCAGTTCTTC.